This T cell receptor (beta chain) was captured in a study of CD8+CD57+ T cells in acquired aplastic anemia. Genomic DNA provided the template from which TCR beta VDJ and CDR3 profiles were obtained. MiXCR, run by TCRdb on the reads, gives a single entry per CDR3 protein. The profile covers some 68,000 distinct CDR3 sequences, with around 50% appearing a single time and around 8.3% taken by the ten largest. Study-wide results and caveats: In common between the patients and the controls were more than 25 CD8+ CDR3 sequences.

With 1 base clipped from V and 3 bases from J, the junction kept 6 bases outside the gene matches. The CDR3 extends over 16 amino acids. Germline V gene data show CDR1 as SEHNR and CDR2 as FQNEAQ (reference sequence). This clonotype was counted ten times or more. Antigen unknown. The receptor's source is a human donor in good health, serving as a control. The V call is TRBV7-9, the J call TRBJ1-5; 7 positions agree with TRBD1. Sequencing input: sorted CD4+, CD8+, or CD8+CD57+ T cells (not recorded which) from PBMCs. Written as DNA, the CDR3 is TGTGCCAGCAGCTTAGACGGGGGACAGCACAATCAGCCCCAGCATTTT. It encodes CASSLDGGQHNQPQHF.